This is a list of T cell receptor beta chains from one sample in a study of shared T cell receptors in the human thymus. Measured with immunoSEQ multiplex PCR; TCRdb has only the in-frame clones, and not every one. The table includes some 720,000 clones, around 87% detected once. In addition, the sample was reused for a study of human thymus T cells.

Sample: thymocytes. The receptors here all came from a boy under two years old with a congenital heart defect. CDR3s include the opening cysteine and the closing phenylalanine or tryptophan. For some rows the clone size is stated as once, few or many, or as a class when expanded; others skip it.

clone_size	j_call	v_call	cdr3_aa
.	TRBJ2-3	TRBV4-1	CASSQEQAGGPCTDTQYF
.	TRBJ1-1	TRBV18	CASSPAGAEAFF
once	TRBJ2-5	TRBV4-1	CASSLVEGLAGGGQETQYF
.	TRBJ2-7	TRBV6-1	CASSESRQGAEQYF
.	TRBJ2-7	TRBV5-1	CASSLVGSTREQYF
.	TRBJ2-1	TRBV4-3	CASSQLDGAEDNEQFF
.	TRBJ2-1	TRBV28	CASSSRGQGYEQFF
.	TRBJ2-7	TRBV14	CASSKGLAGVFRPYEQYF
.	TRBJ2-7	TRBV4-3	CASSQEQGTGRSYEQYF
.	TRBJ2-7	TRBV6-1	CASSESGRLGCEQYF
.	TRBJ2-1	TRBV7-6	CASSLGLSNEQFF
.	TRBJ1-1	TRBV29-1	CSVGGATEAFF
.	TRBJ2-7	TRBV4-3	CASSQDRGQGANEQYF
.	TRBJ2-3	TRBV7-8	CASSLEGAGTDTQYF
.	TRBJ1-1	TRBV19	CASSAVAGTGATEAFF
.	TRBJ2-2	TRBV19	CASTIRVTSGSNTGELFF
.	TRBJ2-7	TRBV18	CASSPGAGTLRGEQYF
.	TRBJ2-2	TRBV2	CASSAPPRLAGTTGELFF
.	TRBJ2-7	TRBV5-6	CASSFTSSGRPYLGEQYF
.	TRBJ2-4	TRBV5-6	CASSLAVAGPAKNIQYF
once	TRBJ2-2	TRBV5-6	CASRKTGAPSTGELFF
once	TRBJ2-2	TRBV5-5	CASSLGGRAPGELFF
.	TRBJ2-1	TRBV7-3	CASSFSGQYNEQFF
.	TRBJ2-5	TRBV6-5	CAGSHRGRGQETQYF
.	TRBJ2-7	TRBV10-3	CAISDRGRERVGYEQYF
.	TRBJ2-7	TRBV2	CASSGGGPSYEQYF
.	TRBJ2-2	TRBV7-2	CASSPSLAGGYTGELFF
.	TRBJ2-3	TRBV6-1	CASRLDRFTDTQYF
.	TRBJ2-5	TRBV29-1	CSVEARRSGLQETQYF
.	TRBJ2-1	TRBV11-2	CASSPEREDQNNEQFF
.	TRBJ2-5	TRBV5-6	CASSSLYELETQYF
.	TRBJ1-1	TRBV20-1	CSARDGRGAFF
.	TRBJ2-7	TRBV5-6	CASSFRTGSSYEQYF
.	TRBJ2-1	TRBV27	CASSLGPGLSYNEQFF
.	TRBJ2-6	TRBV10-1	CASSAQGTGANVLTF
.	TRBJ2-7	TRBV7-9	CASTGSTAGLAGDEQYF
.	TRBJ2-3	TRBV4-3	CASSQDQGRGTDTQYF
.	TRBJ1-5	TRBV9	CASSVDTRQDQPQHF
.	TRBJ1-2	TRBV9	CASSSEGGRGLVNYGYTF
few	TRBJ1-2	TRBV6-5	CASSPRVGANYGYTF